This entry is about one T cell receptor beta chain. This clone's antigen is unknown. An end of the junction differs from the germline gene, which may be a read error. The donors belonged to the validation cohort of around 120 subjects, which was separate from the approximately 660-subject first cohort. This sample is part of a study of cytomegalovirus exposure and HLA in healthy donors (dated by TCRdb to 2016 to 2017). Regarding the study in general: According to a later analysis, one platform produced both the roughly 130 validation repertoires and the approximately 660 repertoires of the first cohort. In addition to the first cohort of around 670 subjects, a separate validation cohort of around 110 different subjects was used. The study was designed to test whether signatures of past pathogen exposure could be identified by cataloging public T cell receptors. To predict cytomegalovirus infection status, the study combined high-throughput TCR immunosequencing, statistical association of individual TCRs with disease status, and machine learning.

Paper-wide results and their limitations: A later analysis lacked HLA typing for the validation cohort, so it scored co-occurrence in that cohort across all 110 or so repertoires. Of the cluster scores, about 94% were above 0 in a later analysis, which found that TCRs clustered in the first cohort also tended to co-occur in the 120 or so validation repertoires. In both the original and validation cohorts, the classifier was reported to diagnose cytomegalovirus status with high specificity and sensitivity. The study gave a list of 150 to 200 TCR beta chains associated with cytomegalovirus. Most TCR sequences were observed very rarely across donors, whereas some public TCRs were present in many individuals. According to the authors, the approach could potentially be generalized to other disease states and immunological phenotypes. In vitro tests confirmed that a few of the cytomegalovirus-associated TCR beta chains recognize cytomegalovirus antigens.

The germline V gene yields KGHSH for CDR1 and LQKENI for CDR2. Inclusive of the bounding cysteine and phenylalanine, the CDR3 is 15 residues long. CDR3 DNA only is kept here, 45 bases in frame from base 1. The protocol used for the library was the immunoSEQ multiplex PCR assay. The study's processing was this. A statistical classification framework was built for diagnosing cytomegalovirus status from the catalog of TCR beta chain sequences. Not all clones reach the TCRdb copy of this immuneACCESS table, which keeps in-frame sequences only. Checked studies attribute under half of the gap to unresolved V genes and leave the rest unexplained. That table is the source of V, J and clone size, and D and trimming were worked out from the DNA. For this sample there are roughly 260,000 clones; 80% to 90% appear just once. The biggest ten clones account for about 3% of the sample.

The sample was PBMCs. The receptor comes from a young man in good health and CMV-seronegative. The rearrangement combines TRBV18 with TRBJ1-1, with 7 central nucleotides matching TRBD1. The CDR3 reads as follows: CASSPRQGEGTEAFF. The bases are TGTGCCAGCTCTCCACGACAGGGCGAAGGCACTGAAGCTTTCTTT.